A single TCR beta chain is shown here with its context. This sample was taken from a study of blood T cell repertoires in COVID-19. Method: immunoSEQ multiplex PCR; TCRdb's copy keeps in-frame clones and lacks some. The data show approximately 200,000 clones, around 83% seen once. Germline V CDR1 and CDR2: SGHDN, FVKESK. V lost 7 bases, J lost 7 bases, and 8 bases stayed unmatched. The CDR3 length is 14 residues. This chain uses TRBV14 with TRBJ2-2; the match to TRBD1 covers 8 bases. This receptor was identified in a woman between 35 and 50 years old with acute COVID-19. Sequenced input: PBMCs or T cells enriched from blood (not recorded which). In DNA form, the CDR3 reads TGTGCCAGCACGCGGACAGGGCGGGGCGGGGAGCTGTTTTTT. Protein sequence: CASTRTGRGGELFF.